Listed below are T cell receptor beta chains from one sample, sequenced in a study of T cell responses to AZD1222 COVID-19 vaccine. Profiled with immunoSEQ multiplex PCR; TCRdb holds only in-frame clones, not every one. The sample totals about 140,000 clones; its top ten clones hold about 2.2%. The sample consisted of peripheral blood. The source of these receptors is an adult in good health. Both conserved end residues are part of each CDR3. The D gene is left open where the match is weak. Size is stated for part of the rows, as once, few or many counts, or as a class when the clone is expanded.

. TRBJ1-1 TRBD1 TRBV7-3 TGTGCCAGCAGCTTAAAGGGGGGACAGGCGTACACTGAAGCTTTCTTT CASSLKGGQAYTEAFF
. TRBJ1-1 . TRBV6-2/TRBV6-3 TGTGCCAGCAGTTACCCCAGAGGTTTGGGCAGCCTTATGAACACTGAAGCTTTCTTT CASSYPRGLGSLMNTEAFF
. TRBJ1-1 TRBD1 TRBV18 TGTGCCAGCTCACCCGGACAGGGGGCTAGGGACACTGAAGCTTTCTTT CASSPGQGARDTEAFF
. TRBJ1-4 TRBD1 TRBV7-2 TGTGCCAGCAGCTTCTCGGCGACAGGGGGAGGTGAAAAACTGTTTTTT CASSFSATGGGEKLFF
. TRBJ2-7 . TRBV3-1/TRBV3-2 TGTGCCAGCAGCCAAGGGAGGGGCTACGAGCAGTACTTC CASSQGRGYEQYF
. TRBJ2-3 . TRBV11-2 TGTGCCAGCAGCTTAGATCACGCCACAGATACGCAGTATTTT CASSLDHATDTQYF
. TRBJ2-7 . TRBV6-1 TGTGCCAGCAGTGACGTCTACGAGCAGTACTTC CASSDVYEQYF
. TRBJ2-1 TRBD2 TRBV3-1/TRBV3-2 TGTGCCAGCAGCGAGGGACTAGGGGGAGGTGAGCAGTTCTTC CASSEGLGGGEQFF
. TRBJ1-4 . TRBV6-5 TGTGCCAGCAGGGACAAGTTTAATGAAAAACTGTTTTTT CASRDKFNEKLFF
. TRBJ1-2 TRBD1 TRBV6-5 TGTGCCAGCCCCGGGACAGGGGGGTATGGCTACACCTTC CASPGTGGYGYTF
. TRBJ1-1 . TRBV30 TGTGCCTGGAGCCCCCCCATGAACACTGAAGCTTTCTTT CAWSPPMNTEAFF
. TRBJ2-2 . TRBV5-1 TGCGCCAGCAGCTTTCTCCCCCCCCGGTCGAACACCGGGGAGCTGTTTTTT CASSFLPPRSNTGELFF
. TRBJ1-1 . TRBV11-2 TGTGCCAGCAGCTTTGGGGGGCTGAACACTGAAGCTTTCTTT CASSFGGLNTEAFF
. TRBJ2-1 TRBD1 TRBV4-1 TGCGCCAGCAGCCAGGGTCAGGGGGCGCGAAATGAGCAGTTCTTC CASSQGQGARNEQFF
. TRBJ1-4 . TRBV5-4 TGTGCCAGCAGCTTGGACGGGATCCAACTGTTTTTT CASSLDGIQLFF
. TRBJ1-4 . TRBV6-5 TGTGCCAGCAGTTATATCTGGGGTGAAAAACTGTTTTTT CASSYIWGEKLFF
medium-sized TRBJ2-5 TRBD1 TRBV5-4 TGTGCCAGCAGCTTAACAGGGGGCGCGGACCAGGAGACCCAGTACTTC CASSLTGGADQETQYF
. TRBJ2-2 . TRBV7-7 TGTGCCAGCAGCTTAGATAGATGGACCGGGGAGCTGTTTTTT CASSLDRWTGELFF
. TRBJ1-2 . TRBV7-9 TGTGCCAGCAGCTTAGTGAGTGACTATGGCTACACCTTC CASSLVSDYGYTF
. TRBJ2-2 TRBD2 TRBV7-2 TGTGCCAGCAGCCTAGGACTAGCGGGGGGGAACACCGGGGAGCTGTTTTTT CASSLGLAGGNTGELFF
. TRBJ1-1 TRBD1 TRBV10-3 TGTGCCATCAGGGGACAGGGGGATACTGAAGCTTTCTTT CAIRGQGDTEAFF
. TRBJ1-5 TRBD1 TRBV12-5 TGTGCTAGTGGTTTGAGCGGGACAGTTCAGCCCCAGCATTTT CASGLSGTVQPQHF
. TRBJ2-7 TRBD1 TRBV5-1 TGCGCCAGCAAGACGTCCGGGACAGGGGTCCACGAGCAGTACTTC CASKTSGTGVHEQYF
. TRBJ1-5 . TRBV19 TGTGCCAGTAGTCCTCTAGCGGGGTCGGGCCAGCCCCAGCATTTT CASSPLAGSGQPQHF
. TRBJ1-1 . TRBV2 TGTGCCAGCATGTGGGCGGGGCACACTGAAGCTTTCTTT CASMWAGHTEAFF
. TRBJ2-1 TRBD1 TRBV6-5 TGTGCCAGCAGTTCTCCAGGACAGGGGGCTTACAATGAGCAGTTCTTC CASSSPGQGAYNEQFF
. TRBJ2-7 . TRBV7-2 TGTGCCAGCAGCTTAGTAGAGGGGAGCTACGAGCAGTACTTC CASSLVEGSYEQYF